The rows below give T cell receptor beta chains drawn from one sample of a study of cytomegalovirus exposure and HLA in healthy donors. Produced via immunoSEQ multiplex PCR; TCRdb's table is partial and in-frame only. The data hold 99,000 or so clones, with roughly 13% observed a single time. Input material: PBMCs. The receptor source for this set is a man aged 40-49 years in good health and CMV-seropositive. The CDR3 runs from the conserved cysteine through the conserved F or W. Each record gives: D gene, V gene, clone size, J gene, CDR3 DNA, CDR3 protein. The D gene is left open where the match is weak. Only part of the rows carry a size: once, few, many, or a class if the clone is expanded.

>TRBD2|TRBV15|few|TRBJ2-1
TGTGCCACCAGCAGGACCGGGACTAGCGGTGGGGGCGGTGAGCAGTTCTTC
CATSRTGTSGGGGEQFF
>TRBD1|TRBV7-3|.|TRBJ2-5
TGTGCCAGCAGCTTAGGGACCGGGACAGGGGGAGAGACCCAGTACTTC
CASSLGTGTGGETQYF
>.|TRBV5-6|.|TRBJ1-2
TGTGCCAGCAGCCCGTCCGAGGACTATGGCTACACCTTC
CASSPSEDYGYTF
>.|TRBV10-1|.|TRBJ1-2
TGCGCCAGCAGTGAGGAAAGCGACTATGGCTACACCTTC
CASSEESDYGYTF
>.|TRBV15|few|TRBJ2-7
TGTGCCACCAGCTTTGGCGGGACAGAGATCTACGAGCAGTACTTC
CATSFGGTEIYEQYF
>.|TRBV27|few|TRBJ1-1
TGTGCCAGCAGTTTTAGAGGGACTGAAGCTTTCTTT
CASSFRGTEAFF
>TRBD1|TRBV7-2|.|TRBJ1-5
TGTGCCAGCAGCCTGACGGGACAGGGGAATCAGCCCCAGCATTTT
CASSLTGQGNQPQHF
>.|TRBV6-4|few|TRBJ2-3
TGTGCCAGCAGTGACAGGGGCAGGGGCCGGATCCCCACAGATACGCAGTATTTT
CASSDRGRGRIPTDTQYF
>TRBD2|TRBV29-1|.|TRBJ2-2
TGCAGCGTTAGCGAGCGGGGCTACACCGGGGAGCTGTTTTTT
CSVSERGYTGELFF
>TRBD1|TRBV7-6|.|TRBJ2-7
TGTGCCAGCAGCTTATTCCCGGGACAGCCGAACTACGAGCAGTACTTC
CASSLFPGQPNYEQYF
>TRBD2|TRBV5-1|few|TRBJ2-5
TGCGCCAGCAGCTTTACGGAGACTAGCGAAAAAGAGACCCAGTACTTC
CASSFTETSEKETQYF
>.|TRBV29-1|few|TRBJ1-2
TGCAGCGCAGGGGACAAGGGCTACACCTTC
CSAGDKGYTF
>.|TRBV5-8|few|TRBJ2-1
TGTGCCAGCAGCTTGGGAGGTACTAGGTACAATGAGCAGTTCTTC
CASSLGGTRYNEQFF
>TRBD2|TRBV6-4|many|TRBJ2-2
TGTGCCAGCAGTGAGACTAGCGCGAACACCGGGGAGCTGTTTTTT
CASSETSANTGELFF
>.|TRBV5-1|.|TRBJ1-4
TGCGCCAGCAGCTTGTACGGGGGGCAGGATGAAAAACTGTTTTTT
CASSLYGGQDEKLFF
>.|TRBV6-5|few|TRBJ2-1
TGTGCCAGCAGTTACCTCAAAGCGGATGAGCAGTTCTTC
CASSYLKADEQFF
>.|TRBV29-1|few|TRBJ2-1
TGCAGCGTTGAAGACGACAAAATAGACTACAATGAGCAGTTCTTC
CSVEDDKIDYNEQFF
>TRBD1|TRBV6-5|few|TRBJ2-1
TGTGCCAGCAGTTATGCGACAGGGACCGTAGACGCGATGTTCTTC
CASSYATGTVDAMFF
>TRBD2|TRBV6-5|few|TRBJ2-7
TGTGCCAGCAGCCGCCCAGCGGGAGGCCCCTACGAGCAGTACTTC
CASSRPAGGPYEQYF
>.|TRBV30|.|TRBJ1-1
TGTGCCTGGATCCCCCGCCTCCGAGACAGAAGTCGAGCTTTCTTT
CAWIPRLRDRSRAFF
>.|TRBV6-5|.|TRBJ1-2
TGTGCCTCCCGCGAGGTTCACTATGGCTACACCTTC
CASREVHYGYTF
>TRBD2|TRBV6-5|few|TRBJ2-7
TGTGCCAGCAGGAGGAGGCGGGAGCACTACGAGCAGTACTTC
CASRRRREHYEQYF
>.|TRBV19|.|TRBJ2-5
TGTGCCAGTAGTATAGTTAACCGAGGGAGAGAGACCCAGTACTTC
CASSIVNRGRETQYF
>TRBD1|TRBV7-2|many|TRBJ2-2
TGTGCCAGCAGCAGCCGGGACAGGGCTACCGGGGAGCTGTTTTTT
CASSSRDRATGELFF
>TRBD1|TRBV6-5|few|TRBJ1-6
TGTGCCAGCAGTTACTCCCTGGCAGGGGGATCTTCACCCCTCCACTTT
CASSYSLAGGSSPLHF
>TRBD2|TRBV5-1|.|TRBJ2-1
TGCGCCAGCAAAGGACTAGCGGGAGGTATTTACAATGAGCAGTTCTTC
CASKGLAGGIYNEQFF